The sequence of this T cell receptor (beta chain) was determined in a study of neoadjuvant nivolumab and ipilimumab in lung cancer. From germline, CDR1 is SEHNR and CDR2 FQNEAQ (reference sequence). V was trimmed by 1 base and J by 6 bases, leaving 15 bases between them. CDR3 length: 16 amino acids. The data were produced by immunoSEQ multiplex PCR, yet TCRdb's version contains in-frame clones alone and is incomplete. The table records 25,000 to 30,000 clones, 75% to 85% of them present only once. Study results and limitations: Resected tumors had greater TCR richness and clonality than uninvolved lung. Higher pretherapy blood TCR richness went with higher resected-tumor richness.

With respect to this clone: Its antigen is currently unknown.

The chain employs TRBV7-9 and TRBJ2-2; D assignment may be TRBD1 or TRBD2 (6 bases each). Material: tumor tissue, obtained after neoadjuvant nivolumab, alone or with ipilimumab, at or shortly before surgery. This TCR was sampled from an adult with non-small cell lung cancer. CDR3 DNA sequence: TGTGCCAGCAGCTTAGATGGCAGGGGAGGCGCCGGGGAGCTGTTTTTT. This sequence encodes CASSLDGRGGAGELFF.